This passage covers 15 T cell receptor beta chains from one sample sequenced in a study of spatial heterogeneity in lung cancer. Time point denoted: sample taken at primary tumor resection. In each case, whole RNA from tumor, nontumor lung or frozen PBMC was sequenced unsorted. TCRdb re-derived calls from the 5' RACE reads in MiXCR, one entry per CDR3 protein. The sample consists of around 45,000 distinct CDR3 sequences, approximately 13% of them appearing once. Material: PBMCs, obtained at surgery. The receptors stem from a male donor with early-stage non-small cell lung cancer.

This clonotype showed up just a few times. The chain combines TRBV20-1 with TRBJ1-6; D uncertain. V lost 3 bases, J lost 6 bases, and 12 bases lay in between. Germline loops: CDR1 DFQATT, CDR2 SNEGSKA (reference sequence). The CDR3 is 14 amino acids. The CDR3, as DNA: TGCAGTGCTAGGATCCAGGTGACTAATTCACCCCTCCACTTT. Its translation: CSARIQVTNSPLHF.

This clonotype is classed as medium-sized. The chain carries TRBV29-1 and TRBJ2-3; 8 nucleotides line up with TRBD2. Germline-derived CDR1 and CDR2 are SQVTM and ANQGSEA. Trimming cost V 6 bases and J 6 bases; bases outside gene matches: 11. This CDR3 is 14 amino acids long. The CDR3 nucleotides read TGCAGCGTGGGCCGGAGCGGGAGCCCGGATACGCAGTATTTT. It encodes CSVGRSGSPDTQYF.

This clonotype was detected only a few times. V usage is TRBV5-1 and J usage is TRBJ2-3; D unclear. V gave up 4 bases and J gave up 2 bases, with 11 bases separating them. Germline V gives CDR1 SGHRS, CDR2 YFSETQ. The CDR3 has 14 amino acids. This CDR3 is CASSVRQFTDTQYF. CDR3 in DNA: TGCGCCAGCAGCGTTCGCCAGTTCACAGATACGCAGTATTTT.

The rearrangement links TRBV5-1 to TRBJ2-1; 12 nucleotides line up with TRBD2. CDR3 size: 16 residues. Germline CDR1 and CDR2: SGHRS and YFSETQ. J lost 9 bases, V lost 1 base, and 8 bases had no gene match. The CDR3, as DNA: TGCGCCAGCAGCTTGAACCCTAGCGGGGGGGCGATTGAGCAGTTCTTC. This sequence encodes CASSLNPSGGAIEQFF.

The V and J genes are TRBV5-1 and TRBJ2-3; 8 bases agree with TRBD2. V was clipped by 2 bases and J by 4 bases; unmatched bases: 3. CDR1 is SGHRS, CDR2 YFSETQ, per germline. The CDR3 covers 14 residues. The CDR3 DNA follows: TGCGCCAGCAGCTTAACTAGCGGATCAGATACGCAGTATTTT. This encodes CASSLTSGSDTQYF.

The CDR3 region is CATSRNRGVNTEAFF. The CDR3 DNA sequence: TGTGCCACCAGCAGGAACCGAGGAGTGAACACTGAAGCTTTCTTT. V and J are TRBV15 and TRBJ1-1; no definite D call. V was cut by 3 bases and J by 0 bases, with 11 bases left in between. Germline CDR1 reads LNHNV; CDR2 reads YYDKDF (reference sequence). The CDR3 runs to 15 residues.

This clonotype has a count of ten or more. The chain employs TRBV4-1 and TRBJ1-5, with D possibly TRBD1 on 5 matching bases. Germline V gives CDR1 MGHRA, CDR2 YSYEKL. Trimming took 4 bases from V and 3 from J, leaving 19 bases between them. The CDR3 contains 17 residues. CDR3 sequence reads: CASSRDHGTGYNQPQHF. The CDR3 bases are TGCGCCAGCAGCCGAGACCACGGTACAGGCTACAATCAGCCCCAGCATTTT.

This chain connects TRBV7-2 to TRBJ1-2; D ambiguous. This CDR3 region has 13 residues. Trimming left V 1 base short and J 5 bases short, with 8 bases between. Germline V lookup: CDR1 SGHTA, CDR2 FQGNSA. The CDR3 sequence: CASSLESVYGYTF. The CDR3 DNA follows: TGTGCCAGCAGCTTAGAGTCGGTTTATGGCTACACCTTC.

The chain is built from TRBV24-1 and TRBJ2-1; 8 bases agree with TRBD1. Per germline, CDR1 KGHDR and CDR2 SFDVKD. Unmatched junction bases numbered 14, after V lost 10 bases and J lost 10 bases. This CDR3 has 14 amino acids. The CDR3 region is CATNAVGQAREQFF. CDR3 sequence (DNA): TGTGCCACGAATGCTGTGGGACAGGCTCGCGAGCAGTTCTTC.

The DNA of the CDR3 is TGTGCCAGCAGTTTAAGTTTTAGCGCTCTGGAGACCCAGTACTTC. Protein sequence: CASSLSFSALETQYF. The chain couples TRBV12-3 or TRBV12-4 to TRBJ2-5; weak D call: TRBD2 (5 bases). V was shortened by 2 bases and J by 5 bases, with 15 bases between the two germline ends. This CDR3 is 15 amino acids long.

This clonotype was seen more than once but under ten times. This chain uses TRBV10-3 with TRBJ1-5; tentative D call: TRBD1 (5 bases). The CDR3 sequence is 16 residues long. V shed 7 bases and J shed 4 bases, with 20 bases lying between them. Germline V gene data show CDR1 as ENHRY and CDR2 as SYGVKD. The CDR3: CAIILLGHLLNQPQHF. The CDR3 DNA sequence: TGTGCCATCATACTACTGGGGCACCTTCTAAATCAGCCCCAGCATTTT.

The rearrangement joins TRBV5-1 to TRBJ1-1; no clear D gene. CDR1 is SGHRS and CDR2 is YFSETQ in the germline V gene. This CDR3 has 13 amino acids. Trimming cost V 0 bases and J 2 bases, with 5 bases left between them. CDR3 protein: CASSLDTNTEAFF. DNA for the CDR3: TGCGCCAGCAGCTTGGATACAAACACTGAAGCTTTCTTT.

This clonotype was recorded at least ten times. Here the CDR3 DNA reads TGTGCCAGCAGCTTTGATCAGGGGCCCCACTACACCTTC. Amino acid sequence: CASSFDQGPHYTF. The J gene is TRBJ1-2, the V gene TRBV11-2; D is perhaps TRBD1 (6 bases). The CDR3 sequence is 13 residues long. V was trimmed by 3 bases and J by 10 bases, leaving 15 bases between them. Germline V gene data show CDR1 as SGHAT and CDR2 as FQNNGV.

This clonotype was seen at least ten times. The V gene is TRBV18, the J gene TRBJ2-4; TRBD1 aligns across 11 bases. This CDR3 has 14 amino acids. The germline V gene has CDR1 KGHSH and CDR2 LQKENI. Germline trimming cut 5 bases from V and 6 bases from J; bases unmatched to any gene: 3. The CDR3 region has the DNA TGTGCCAGCTCATCTGGGACAGGGGGAAACATTCAGTACTTC. It codes for CASSSGTGGNIQYF. Full variable domain (rest looked up from reference TRBV18 and TRBJ2-4): NAGVMQNPRHLVRRRGQEARLRCSPMKGHSHVYWYRQLPEEGLKFMVYLQKENIIDESGMPKERFSAEFPKEGPSILRIQQVVRGDSAAYFCASSSGTGGNIQYFGAGTRLSVL.

The gene calls are TRBV6-5 and TRBJ1-6, with 9 bases lining up with TRBD1. V shed 2 bases, J shed 5 bases, and the junction held 1 base outside the gene matches. Germline values: CDR1 MNHEY, CDR2 SVGAGI. This CDR3 spans 15 amino acids. The CDR3 DNA is TGTGCCAGCAGTTACGACAGGGGGAATAATTCACCCCTCCACTTT. The encoded protein is CASSYDRGNNSPLHF.